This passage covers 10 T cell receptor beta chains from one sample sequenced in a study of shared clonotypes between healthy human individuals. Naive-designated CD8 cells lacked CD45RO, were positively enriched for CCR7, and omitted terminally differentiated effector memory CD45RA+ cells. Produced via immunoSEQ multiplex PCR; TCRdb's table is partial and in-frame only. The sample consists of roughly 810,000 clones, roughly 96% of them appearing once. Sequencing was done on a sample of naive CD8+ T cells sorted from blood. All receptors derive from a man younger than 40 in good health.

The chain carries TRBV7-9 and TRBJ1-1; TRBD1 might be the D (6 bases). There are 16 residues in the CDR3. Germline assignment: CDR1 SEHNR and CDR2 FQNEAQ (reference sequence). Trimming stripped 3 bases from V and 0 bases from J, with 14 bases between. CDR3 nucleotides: TGTGCCAGCAGCTTTTTTGCCGGACAGTTGAACACTGAAGCTTTCTTT. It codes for CASSFFAGQLNTEAFF.

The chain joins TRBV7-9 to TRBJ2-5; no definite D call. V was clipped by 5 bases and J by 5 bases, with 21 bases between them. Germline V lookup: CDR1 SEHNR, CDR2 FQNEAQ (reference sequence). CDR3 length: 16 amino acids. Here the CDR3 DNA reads TGTGCCAGCAGCCCCCCGGCCGCAGAGCGTTGGGAGACCCAGTACTTC. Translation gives CASSPPAAERWETQYF.

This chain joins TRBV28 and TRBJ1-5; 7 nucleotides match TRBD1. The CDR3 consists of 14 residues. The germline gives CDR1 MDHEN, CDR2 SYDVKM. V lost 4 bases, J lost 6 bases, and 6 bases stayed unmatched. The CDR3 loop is CASSSRQGSQPQHF. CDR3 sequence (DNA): TGTGCCAGCAGTTCCCGACAGGGAAGTCAGCCCCAGCATTTT.

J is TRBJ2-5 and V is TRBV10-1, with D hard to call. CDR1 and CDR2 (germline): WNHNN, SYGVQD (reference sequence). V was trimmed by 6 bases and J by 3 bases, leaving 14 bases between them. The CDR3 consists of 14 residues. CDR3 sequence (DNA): TGCGCCAGCAGCGCCTTCGGGTATGAAGAGACCCAGTACTTC. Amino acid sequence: CASSAFGYEETQYF.

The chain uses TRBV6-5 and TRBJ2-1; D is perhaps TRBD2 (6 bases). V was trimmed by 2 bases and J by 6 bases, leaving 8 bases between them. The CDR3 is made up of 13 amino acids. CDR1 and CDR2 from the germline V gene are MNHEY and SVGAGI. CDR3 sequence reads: CASSYRDFNEQFF. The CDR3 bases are TGTGCCAGCAGTTACCGGGACTTCAATGAGCAGTTCTTC.

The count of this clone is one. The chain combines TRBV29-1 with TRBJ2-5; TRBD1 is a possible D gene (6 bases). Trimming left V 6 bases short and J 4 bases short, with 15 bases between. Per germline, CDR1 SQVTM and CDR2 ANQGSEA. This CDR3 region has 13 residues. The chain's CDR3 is CSVVQGSGETQYF. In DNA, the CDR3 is TGCAGCGTCGTACAGGGAAGCGGAGAGACCCAGTACTTC.

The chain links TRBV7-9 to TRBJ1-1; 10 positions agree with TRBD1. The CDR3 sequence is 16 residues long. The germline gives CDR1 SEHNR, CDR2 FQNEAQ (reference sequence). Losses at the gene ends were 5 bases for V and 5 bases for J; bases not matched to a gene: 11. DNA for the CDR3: TGTGCCAGCAGCCCAAGGACAGGGGGTGCTGGGACTGAAGCTTTCTTT. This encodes CASSPRTGGAGTEAFF.

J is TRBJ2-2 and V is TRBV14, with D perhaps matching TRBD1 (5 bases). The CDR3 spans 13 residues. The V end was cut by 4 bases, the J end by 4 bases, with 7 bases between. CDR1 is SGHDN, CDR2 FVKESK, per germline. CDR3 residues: CASSLTVTGELFF. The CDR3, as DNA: TGTGCCAGCAGCCTGACAGTCACCGGGGAGCTGTTTTTT.

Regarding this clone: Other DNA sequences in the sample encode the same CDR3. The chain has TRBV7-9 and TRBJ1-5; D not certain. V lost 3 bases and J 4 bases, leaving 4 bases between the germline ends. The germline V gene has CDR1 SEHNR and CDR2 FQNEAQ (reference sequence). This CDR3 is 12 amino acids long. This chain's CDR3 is CASSLLNQPQHF. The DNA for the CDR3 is TGTGCCAGCAGCTTGCTTAATCAGCCCCAGCATTTT.

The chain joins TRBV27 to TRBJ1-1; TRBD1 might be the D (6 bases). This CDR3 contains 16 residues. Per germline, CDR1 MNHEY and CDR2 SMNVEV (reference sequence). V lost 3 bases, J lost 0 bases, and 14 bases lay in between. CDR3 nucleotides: TGTGCCAGCAGTTTGTATACCGGGACATTGAACACTGAAGCTTTCTTT. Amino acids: CASSLYTGTLNTEAFF.